This T cell receptor beta chain was retrieved from a study of blood T cells in healthy people across ages. The V gene's germline CDR1 is KGHDR and CDR2 SFDVKD. Trimming took off 4 bases at V and 5 bases at J, with 8 bases between the two ends. The CDR3 is made up of 13 amino acids. The use of a sample-barcoded 5' primer and a J-beta primer mix characterized a second PCR of about 6 to 12 cycles. TCRdb passed the 5' RACE reads through MiXCR, listing each CDR3 protein once. Found here are 1.5 million to 2 million distinct CDR3 sequences, under 30% of them singletons; the top ten hold more than 6%. In its sample, this clonotype was seen a few times.

Sequences were obtained from blood. The source of this sequence is a woman between 25 and 40 years old in good health. This chain links TRBV24-1 with TRBJ2-1; tentatively, D is TRBD1 (6 bases). CDR3 bases: TGTGCCACCAGTGACCACAGGGACAATGAGCAGTTCTTC. As protein: CATSDHRDNEQFF.